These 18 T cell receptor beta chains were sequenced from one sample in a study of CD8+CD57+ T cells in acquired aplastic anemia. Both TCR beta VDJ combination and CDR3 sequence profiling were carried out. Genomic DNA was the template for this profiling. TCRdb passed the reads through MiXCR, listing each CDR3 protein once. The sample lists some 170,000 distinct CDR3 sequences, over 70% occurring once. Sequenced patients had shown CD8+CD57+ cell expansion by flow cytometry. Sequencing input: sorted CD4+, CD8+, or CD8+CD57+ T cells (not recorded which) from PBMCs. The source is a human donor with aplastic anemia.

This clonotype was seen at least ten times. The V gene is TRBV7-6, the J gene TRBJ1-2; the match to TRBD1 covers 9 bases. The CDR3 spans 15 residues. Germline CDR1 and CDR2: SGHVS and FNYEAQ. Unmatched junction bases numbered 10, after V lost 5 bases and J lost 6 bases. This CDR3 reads CASSQGQGGNHGYTF. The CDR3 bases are TGTGCCAGCAGCCAGGGACAGGGTGGTAATCATGGCTACACCTTC. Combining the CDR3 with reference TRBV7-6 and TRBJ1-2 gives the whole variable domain GAGVSQSPRYKVTKRGQDVALRCDPISGHVSLYWYRQALGQGPEFLTYFNYEAQQDKSGLPNDRFSAERPEGSISTLTIQRTEQRDSAMYRCASSQGQGGNHGYTFGSGTRLTVV.

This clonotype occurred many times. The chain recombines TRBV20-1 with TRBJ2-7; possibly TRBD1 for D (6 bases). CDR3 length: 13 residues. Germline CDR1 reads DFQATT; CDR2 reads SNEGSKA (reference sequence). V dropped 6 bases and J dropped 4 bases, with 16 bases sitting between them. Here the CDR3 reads CSAKTGTSYEQYF. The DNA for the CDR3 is TGCAGTGCAAAAACCGGGACATCGTACGAGCAGTACTTC.

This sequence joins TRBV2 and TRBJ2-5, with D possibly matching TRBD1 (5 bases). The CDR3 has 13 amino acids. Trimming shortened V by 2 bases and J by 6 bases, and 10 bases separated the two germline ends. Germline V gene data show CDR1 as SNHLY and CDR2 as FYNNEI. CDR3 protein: CASSERGLKTQYF. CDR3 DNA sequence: TGTGCCAGCAGTGAAAGGGGCCTGAAGACCCAGTACTTC.

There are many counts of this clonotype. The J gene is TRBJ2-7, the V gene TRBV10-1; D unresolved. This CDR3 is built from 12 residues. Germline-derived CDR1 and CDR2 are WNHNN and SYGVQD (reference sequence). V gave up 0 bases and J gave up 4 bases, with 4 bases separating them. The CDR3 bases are TGCGCCAGCAGTGAGTCGAAGTACGAGCAGTACTTC. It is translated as CASSESKYEQYF.

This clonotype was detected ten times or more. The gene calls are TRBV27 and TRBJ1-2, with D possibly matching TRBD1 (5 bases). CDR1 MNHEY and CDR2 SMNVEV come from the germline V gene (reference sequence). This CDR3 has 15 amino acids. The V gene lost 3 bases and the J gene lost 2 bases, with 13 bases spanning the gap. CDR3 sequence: CASSFWAGDNYGYTF. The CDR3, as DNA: TGTGCCAGCAGTTTCTGGGCGGGGGACAACTATGGCTACACCTTC.

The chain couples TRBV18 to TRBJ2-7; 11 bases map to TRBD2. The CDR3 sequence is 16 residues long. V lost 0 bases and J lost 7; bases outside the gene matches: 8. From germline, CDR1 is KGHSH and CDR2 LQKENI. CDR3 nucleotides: TGTGCCAGCTCACCACCGTTAGCGGGAGGGCCGGATGAGCAGTACTTC. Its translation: CASSPPLAGGPDEQYF.

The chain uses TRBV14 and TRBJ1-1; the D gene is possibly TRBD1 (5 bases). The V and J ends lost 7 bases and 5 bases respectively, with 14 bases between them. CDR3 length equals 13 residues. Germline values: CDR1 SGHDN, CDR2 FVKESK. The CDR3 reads CASKGSKGTEAFF. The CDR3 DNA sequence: TGTGCCAGCAAAGGGTCGAAGGGGACTGAAGCTTTCTTT.

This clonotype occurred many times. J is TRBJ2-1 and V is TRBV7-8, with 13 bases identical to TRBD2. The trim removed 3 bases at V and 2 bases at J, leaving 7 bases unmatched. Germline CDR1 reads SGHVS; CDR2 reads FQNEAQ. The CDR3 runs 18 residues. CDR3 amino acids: CASSLTSGGPGTYNEQFF. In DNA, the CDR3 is TGTGCCAGCAGCTTGACTAGCGGGGGGCCGGGCACCTACAATGAGCAGTTCTTC.

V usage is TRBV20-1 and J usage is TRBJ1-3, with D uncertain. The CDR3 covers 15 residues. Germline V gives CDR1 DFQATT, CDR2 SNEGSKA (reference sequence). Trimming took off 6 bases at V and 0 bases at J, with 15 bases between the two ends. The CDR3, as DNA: TGCAGTGCCAAGGATGGCAGTCACTCTGGAAACACCATATATTTT. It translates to CSAKDGSHSGNTIYF.

CDR3 amino acids: CASSSIPGGASTDTQYF. The CDR3 nucleotides are TGCGCCAGCAGCTCCATACCGGGGGGGGCTAGCACAGATACGCAGTATTTT. The chain uses TRBV5-1 and TRBJ2-3; 8 positions match TRBD2. The CDR3 sequence is 17 residues long. Germline assignment: CDR1 SGHRS and CDR2 YFSETQ. Germline trimming cut 3 bases from V and 0 bases from J; bases unmatched to any gene: 9.

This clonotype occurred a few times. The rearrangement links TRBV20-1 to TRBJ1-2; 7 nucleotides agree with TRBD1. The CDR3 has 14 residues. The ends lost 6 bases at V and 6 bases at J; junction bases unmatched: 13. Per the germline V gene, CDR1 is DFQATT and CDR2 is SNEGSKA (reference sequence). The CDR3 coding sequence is TGCAGTGCCATGACCTGGACAGGTGCCGATGGCTACACCTTC. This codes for CSAMTWTGADGYTF.

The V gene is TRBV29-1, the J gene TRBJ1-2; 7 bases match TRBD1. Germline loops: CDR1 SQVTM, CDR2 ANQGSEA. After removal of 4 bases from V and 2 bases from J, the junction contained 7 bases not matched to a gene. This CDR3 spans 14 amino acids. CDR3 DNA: TGCAGCGTTGTGGCGGGACAGAAGAACTATGGCTACACCTTC. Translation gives CSVVAGQKNYGYTF.

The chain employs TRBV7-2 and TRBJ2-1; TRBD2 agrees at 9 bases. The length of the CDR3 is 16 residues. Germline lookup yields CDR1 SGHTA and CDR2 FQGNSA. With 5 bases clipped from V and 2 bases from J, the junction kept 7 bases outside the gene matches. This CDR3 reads CASSPSGGGAYNEQFF. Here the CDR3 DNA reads TGTGCCAGCAGCCCGTCGGGCGGGGGGGCCTACAATGAGCAGTTCTTC. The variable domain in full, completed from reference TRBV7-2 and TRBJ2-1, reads GAGVSQSPSNKVTEKGKDVELRCDPISGHTALYWYRQSLGQGLEFLIYFQGNSAPDKSGLPSDRFSAERTGGSVSTLTIQRTQQEDSAVYLCASSPSGGGAYNEQFFGPGTRLTVL.

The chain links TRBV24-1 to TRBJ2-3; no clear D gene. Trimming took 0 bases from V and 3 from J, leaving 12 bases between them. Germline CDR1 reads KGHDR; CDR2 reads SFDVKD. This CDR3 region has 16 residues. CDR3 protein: CATSDLLALGTDTQYF. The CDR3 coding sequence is TGTGCCACCAGTGATTTGTTGGCCCTAGGAACAGATACGCAGTATTTT.

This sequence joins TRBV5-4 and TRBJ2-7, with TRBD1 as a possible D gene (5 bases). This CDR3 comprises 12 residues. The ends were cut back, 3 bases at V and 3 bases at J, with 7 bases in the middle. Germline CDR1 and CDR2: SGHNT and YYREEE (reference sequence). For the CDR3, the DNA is TGTGCCAGCAGCTGGCAGGGCTACGAGCAGTACTTC. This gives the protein CASSWQGYEQYF.

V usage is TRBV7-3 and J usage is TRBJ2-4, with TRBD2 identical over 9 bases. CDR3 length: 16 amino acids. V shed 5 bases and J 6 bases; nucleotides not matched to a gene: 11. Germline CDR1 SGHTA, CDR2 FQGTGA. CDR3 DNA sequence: TGTGCCAGCAGCCCCGATGAATTTAGCGGGGGAAACATTCAGTACTTC. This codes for CASSPDEFSGGNIQYF.

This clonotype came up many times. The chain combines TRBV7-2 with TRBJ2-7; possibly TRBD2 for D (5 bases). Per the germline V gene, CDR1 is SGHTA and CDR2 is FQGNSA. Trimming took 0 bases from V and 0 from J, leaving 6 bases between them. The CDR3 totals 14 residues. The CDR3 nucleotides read TGTGCCAGCAGCTTAGCGGGGAGCTCCTACGAGCAGTACTTC. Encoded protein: CASSLAGSSYEQYF.

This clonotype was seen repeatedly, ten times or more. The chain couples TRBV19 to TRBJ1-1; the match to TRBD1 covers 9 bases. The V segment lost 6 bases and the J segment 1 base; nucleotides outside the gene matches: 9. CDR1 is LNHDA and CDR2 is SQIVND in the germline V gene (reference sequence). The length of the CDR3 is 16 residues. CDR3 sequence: CASRRGPGQGNTEAFF. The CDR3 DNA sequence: TGTGCCAGTAGGCGAGGACCGGGACAGGGGAACACTGAAGCTTTCTTT. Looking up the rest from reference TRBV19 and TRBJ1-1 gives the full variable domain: DGGITQSPKYLFRKEGQNVTLSCEQNLNHDAMYWYRQDPGQGLRLIYYSQIVNDFQKGDIAEGYSVSREKKESFPLTVTSAQKNPTAFYLCASRRGPGQGNTEAFFGQGTRLTVV.